One and the same sample provided the 32 T cell receptor beta chains below, sequenced in a study of blood T cell repertoires in COVID-19. The data were produced by immunoSEQ multiplex PCR, yet TCRdb's version contains in-frame clones alone and is incomplete. The data hold 250,000 to 350,000 clones, with roughly 87% observed a single time. Sequencing was carried out using peripheral blood. The receptors originated from a woman between 50 and 59 years old who had recovered from COVID-19.

The chain recombines TRBV28 with TRBJ2-7; 8 bases line up with TRBD1. Germline CDR1 reads MDHEN; CDR2 reads SYDVKM. The CDR3 extends over 15 amino acids. V shed 2 bases and J 0 bases; nucleotides not matched to a gene: 3. The CDR3 DNA reads TGTGCCAGCAGTTTAGGGACAGGTCCCTCCTACGAGCAGTACTTC. Amino acid sequence: CASSLGTGPSYEQYF.

The V and J genes are TRBV27 and TRBJ2-7; 7 positions match TRBD1. This CDR3 spans 13 amino acids. The ends lost 7 bases at V and 3 bases at J; junction bases unmatched: 6. Germline V gives CDR1 MNHEY, CDR2 SMNVEV (reference sequence). The CDR3: CASNKGAGYEQYF. In DNA, the CDR3 is TGTGCCAGCAACAAGGGGGCGGGCTACGAGCAGTACTTC.

The chain has TRBV5-1 and TRBJ2-5, with 8 bases matching TRBD2. The CDR3 covers 16 residues. CDR1 and CDR2 from the germline V gene are SGHRS and YFSETQ. V dropped 5 bases and J dropped 7; count of bases not matched to a gene: 16. For the CDR3, the DNA is TGCGCCAGCAGTCCGGGCGTCGGGACTAGAATTGTGACCCAGTACTTC. Encoded protein: CASSPGVGTRIVTQYF. The variable domain in full, completed from reference TRBV5-1 and TRBJ2-5, reads KAGVTQTPRYLIKTRGQQVTLSCSPISGHRSVSWYQQTPGQGLQFLFEYFSETQRNKGNFPGRFSGRQFSNSRSEMNVSTLELGDSALYLCASSPGVGTRIVTQYFGPGTRLLVL.

This clone was observed a single time. The rearrangement joins TRBV5-1 to TRBJ2-7, with D possibly TRBD1 on 6 matching bases. V lost 3 bases to trimming and J lost 7 bases, with 17 bases between them. The germline V gene encodes CDR1 SGHRS and CDR2 YFSETQ. The CDR3 is made up of 14 amino acids. CDR3 loop: CASSSKQGWGEQYF. CDR3 nucleotides: TGCGCCAGCAGCTCGAAACAGGGCTGGGGGGAGCAGTACTTC.

The J gene is TRBJ2-3, the V gene TRBV29-1, with TRBD2 identical over 8 bases. This CDR3 spans 16 amino acids. V shed 6 bases, J shed 0 bases, and the junction held 11 bases outside the gene matches. CDR1 and CDR2 (germline): SQVTM, ANQGSEA. Here the CDR3 DNA reads TGCAGCGTCCGCAGGACCGCTAGCGGGAGCACAGATACGCAGTATTTT. This encodes CSVRRTASGSTDTQYF.

The rearrangement joins TRBV14 to TRBJ2-2; D perhaps matches TRBD1 (5 bases). The V gene's germline CDR1 is SGHDN and CDR2 FVKESK. V lost 6 bases and J lost 5, with 10 bases in between. The CDR3 length is 13 residues. The CDR3 here is CASRPQGTGELFF. The CDR3 DNA reads as TGTGCCAGCAGACCTCAGGGAACCGGGGAGCTGTTTTTT.

The CDR3 is CATLAASADTQYF. The DNA of the CDR3 is TGTGCCACGCTAGCGGCGAGCGCAGATACGCAGTATTTT. The chain has TRBV10-3 and TRBJ2-3; TRBD2 matches at 7 bases. The CDR3 length is 13 residues. V shed 10 bases, J shed 4 bases, and the junction held 8 bases outside the gene matches. Per germline, CDR1 ENHRY and CDR2 SYGVKD.

The chain uses TRBV5-4 and TRBJ2-7; possibly TRBD2 for D (7 bases). Germline V gene sequence: CDR1 SGHNT, CDR2 YYREEE (reference sequence). This CDR3 contains 15 residues. The ends were cut back, 4 bases at V and 6 bases at J, with 20 bases in the middle. CDR3 in DNA: TGTGCCAGCAGCCCCAGCAGGGGAGGGTTCCTCGAGCAGTACTTC. Encoded protein: CASSPSRGGFLEQYF.

The genes are TRBV6-2 or TRBV6-3 and TRBJ1-2, with no clear D. The CDR3 contains 15 residues. Trimming stripped 2 bases from V and 5 bases from J, with 15 bases between. Germline values: CDR1 MNHEY, CDR2 SVGEGT. CDR3 region: CASSYIADYPYGYTF. For the CDR3, the DNA is TGTGCCAGCAGTTACATTGCCGACTACCCTTATGGCTACACCTTC.

This clone came up once. The V call is TRBV29-1, the J call TRBJ2-7, with 14 bases matching TRBD2. The CDR3 runs 15 residues. CDR1 is SQVTM and CDR2 is ANQGSEA in the germline V gene. V lost 6 bases, J lost 3 bases, and 7 bases stayed unmatched. The CDR3 here is CSVTSGTSGSYEQYF. The CDR3 DNA reads TGCAGCGTGACTTCCGGGACTAGCGGGAGCTACGAGCAGTACTTC.

The V gene is TRBV27, the J gene TRBJ2-1, with D hard to call. The CDR3 is 12 amino acids. CDR1 is MNHEY, CDR2 SMNVEV, per germline (reference sequence). Trimming stripped 5 bases from V and 6 bases from J, with 8 bases between. In DNA form, the CDR3 reads TGTGCCAGCAGTCACACTATCAATGAGCAGTTCTTC. The encoded protein is CASSHTINEQFF.

CDR3 sequence (DNA): TGTGCCAGCAGCCCTGATCGGGGTTACCCGGGGGGCAATGAGCAGTTCTTC. It codes for CASSPDRGYPGGNEQFF. This chain joins TRBV3-1 (or the pseudogene TRBV3-2) and TRBJ2-1, with 7 bases identical to TRBD2. The CDR3 totals 17 residues. V lost 4 bases to trimming and J lost 6 bases; unmatched junction nucleotides: 15. The V gene's germline CDR1 is LGHDT and CDR2 YNNKEL (reference sequence).

This chain links TRBV6-2 or TRBV6-3 with TRBJ1-4, with 10 bases fitting TRBD1. Germline values: CDR1 MNHEY, CDR2 SVGEGT. V lost 4 bases and J lost 8; bases outside the gene matches: 10. This CDR3 has 16 amino acids. CDR3 sequence reads: CASSWDRGRFEEKLFF. In DNA form, the CDR3 reads TGTGCCAGCAGTTGGGACAGGGGCAGGTTCGAGGAAAAACTGTTTTTT.

This clone was seen just once. The chain joins TRBV11-1 to TRBJ1-1; 7 nucleotides match TRBD1. V was pared by 3 bases and J by 4 bases, with 2 bases of the junction left unmatched. Germline CDR1 and CDR2: SGHAT and FQDESV (reference sequence). CDR3 length: 13 residues. The DNA of the CDR3 is TGTGCCAGCAGCTTCTCAGGGGGCACTGAAGCTTTCTTT. Translation: CASSFSGGTEAFF. The complete variable domain, with remaining parts taken from reference TRBV11-1 and TRBJ1-1, reads EAEVAQSPRYKITEKSQAVAFWCDPISGHATLYWYRQILGQGPELLVQFQDESVVDDSQLPKDRFSAERLKGVDSTLKIQPAELGDSAMYLCASSFSGGTEAFFGQGTRLTVV.

This clone was found once. The rearrangement uses TRBV4-3 and TRBJ1-2; 9 positions match TRBD1. There are 14 residues in the CDR3. CDR1 is LGHNA and CDR2 is YSLEER in the germline V gene. Trimming at V came to 0 bases and at J to 7 bases, leaving 3 bases not matched to a gene. This CDR3 is CASSQDGQGTGYTF. DNA for the CDR3: TGCGCCAGCAGCCAAGATGGACAGGGGACTGGCTACACCTTC.

This sequence joins TRBV7-3 and TRBJ1-6; maybe TRBD1 (6 bases). Germline CDR1 and CDR2: SGHTA and FQGTGA. The CDR3 contains 13 residues. Deletions cut 2 bases from V and 11 bases from J, with 10 bases between. DNA of the CDR3: TGTGCCAGCAGCTTAGACAGGCAGACACCCCTCCACTTT. It encodes CASSLDRQTPLHF.

The V and J genes are TRBV9 and TRBJ1-1, with D maybe TRBD1 (5 bases). Germline V gene lookup returns CDR1 SGDLS and CDR2 YYNGEE. The length of the CDR3 is 13 residues. The V end was cut by 5 bases, the J end by 0 bases, with 8 bases between. Here the CDR3 DNA reads TGTGCCAGCAGTCGACAGCTGAACACTGAAGCTTTCTTT. It yields the protein CASSRQLNTEAFF.

The V gene is TRBV15, the J gene TRBJ1-1; 12 bases agree with TRBD1. With V trimmed by 1 base and J by 3 bases, 6 bases remained unmatched. Germline values: CDR1 LNHNV, CDR2 YYDKDF (reference sequence). The CDR3 length is 17 residues. The CDR3 here is CATSRGDRGPSDTEAFF. The CDR3 nucleotides are TGTGCCACCAGCAGAGGGGACAGGGGGCCCTCGGACACTGAAGCTTTCTTT.

This clone has just one count. The CDR3 sequence: CASSQGGGGGYGYTF. The DNA for the CDR3 is TGCGCCAGCAGCCAAGGCGGAGGGGGCGGTTATGGCTACACCTTC. The chain couples TRBV4-1 to TRBJ1-2, with 7 bases lining up with TRBD1. Losses at the gene ends were 1 base for V and 5 bases for J; bases not matched to a gene: 7. Germline values: CDR1 MGHRA, CDR2 YSYEKL. This CDR3 is 15 amino acids long.

This clone was recorded a few times. The CDR3 sequence: CASSKGDTNYGYTF. The CDR3 coding sequence is TGTGCCAGCAGTAAGGGGGACACAAACTATGGCTACACCTTC. This chain joins TRBV6-2 or TRBV6-3 and TRBJ1-2; D is perhaps TRBD1 (6 bases). CDR3 length: 14 amino acids. With 5 bases removed from V and 2 bases from J, the gap between germline ends came to 12 bases. Germline CDR1 MNHEY, CDR2 SVGEGT.

This clone showed up just a few times. This chain uses TRBV4-2 with TRBJ1-2; TRBD1 might be the D (6 bases). Germline lookup yields CDR1 LGHNA and CDR2 YNFKEQ. This CDR3 comprises 14 residues. Trimming took off 1 base at V and 2 bases at J, with 8 bases between the two ends. CDR3 region: CASSQGTANYGYTF. The CDR3 DNA follows: TGTGCCAGCAGCCAAGGGACAGCAAACTATGGCTACACCTTC.

With regard to this clone: Other DNA sequences of this sample code for an identical CDR3. This rearrangement joins TRBV29-1 to TRBJ1-2; D may be TRBD1 (6 bases). The CDR3 spans 13 residues. The V end was cut by 4 bases, the J end by 2 bases, with 11 bases between. Germline values: CDR1 SQVTM, CDR2 ANQGSEA. Written as DNA, the CDR3 is TGCAGCGTTGCCGGGGGGCCAAACTATGGCTACACCTTC. It translates to CSVAGGPNYGYTF.

V usage is TRBV11-2 and J usage is TRBJ1-3; D possibly corresponds to TRBD1 (6 bases). V was shortened by 1 base and J by 4 bases, with 14 bases between the two germline ends. There are 16 residues in the CDR3. CDR1 is SGHAT, CDR2 FQNNGV, per germline. The CDR3 spells CASSLGTGGSGNTIYF. The CDR3 DNA reads TGTGCCAGCAGCTTAGGGACGGGGGGCTCCGGAAACACCATATATTTT.

CDR3 sequence: CASSLFPPPGDNEQFF. CDR3 DNA: TGTGCCAGCAGCTTATTTCCTCCGCCAGGGGACAATGAGCAGTTCTTC. The V and J genes are TRBV7-2 and TRBJ2-1, with D possibly being TRBD1 (6 bases). Germline V lookup: CDR1 SGHTA, CDR2 FQGNSA. V shed 2 bases and J shed 5 bases, with 16 bases lying between them. The CDR3 extends over 16 amino acids.

This chain joins TRBV6-4 and TRBJ2-1, with 8 bases lining up with TRBD2. CDR1 and CDR2 from the germline V gene are MRHNA and SNTAGT. Trimming took 7 bases from V and 8 from J; bases not matched to a gene: 10. The CDR3 has 14 amino acids. The CDR3 protein is CASNRGGFGDEQFF. Here the CDR3 DNA reads TGTGCCAGCAACCGGGGGGGGTTCGGCGATGAGCAGTTCTTC.

The rearrangement joins TRBV4-3 to TRBJ1-2, with no clear D. CDR1 is LGHNA and CDR2 is YSLEER in the germline V gene. V was clipped by 1 base and J by 4 bases, with 10 bases between them. The CDR3 sequence is 14 residues long. CDR3 in amino acids: CASSQAFEGYGYTF. The CDR3, as DNA: TGCGCCAGCAGCCAAGCGTTTGAGGGCTATGGCTACACCTTC.

This clone was picked up one time. V gene TRBV7-2 combines with J gene TRBJ1-2; a possible D gene is TRBD1 (5 bases). With 4 bases removed from V and 0 bases from J, the gap between germline ends came to 18 bases. The germline V gene has CDR1 SGHTA and CDR2 FQGNSA. This CDR3 contains 17 residues. The CDR3 loop is CASSSSILDTANYGYTF. Here the CDR3 DNA reads TGTGCCAGCAGCTCCTCTATCTTGGACACTGCTAACTATGGCTACACCTTC. The full variable domain, in which reference TRBV7-2 and TRBJ1-2 provide the parts outside the CDR3, is GAGVSQSPSNKVTEKGKDVELRCDPISGHTALYWYRQSLGQGLEFLIYFQGNSAPDKSGLPSDRFSAERTGGSVSTLTIQRTQQEDSAVYLCASSSSILDTANYGYTFGSGTRLTVV.

This clone was found once. The J gene is TRBJ2-5, the V gene TRBV5-4; D possibly corresponds to TRBD2 (5 bases). The germline CDR1 and CDR2 sequences are SGHNT and YYREEE (reference sequence). This CDR3 comprises 16 residues. The ends were cut back, 1 base at V and 2 bases at J, with 15 bases in the middle. The chain's CDR3 is CASSLTARAGQETQYF. CDR3 nucleotides: TGTGCCAGCAGCTTGACTGCGAGGGCTGGGCAAGAGACCCAGTACTTC.

The chain carries TRBV30 and TRBJ2-7; possibly TRBD1 for D (5 bases). This CDR3 spans 12 amino acids. The germline gives CDR1 GTSNPN, CDR2 SVGIG (reference sequence). The germline V and J ends were trimmed by 3 bases and 5 bases, with 11 bases remaining between them. The CDR3: CAWRGRENEQYF. CDR3 sequence (DNA): TGTGCCTGGAGAGGCAGGGAAAACGAGCAGTACTTC.

This chain links TRBV27 with TRBJ1-2; D gene uncertain. Trimming pared 6 bases from V and 0 bases from J, leaving 8 bases between. The CDR3 totals 13 residues. Germline V gene sequence: CDR1 MNHEY, CDR2 SMNVEV (reference sequence). CDR3 residues: CASRFGPNYGYTF. CDR3 in DNA: TGTGCCAGCAGATTTGGGCCTAACTATGGCTACACCTTC.

This sequence joins TRBV19 and TRBJ2-3; tentative D call: TRBD1 (5 bases). Germline assignment: CDR1 LNHDA and CDR2 SQIVND (reference sequence). V gave up 4 bases and J gave up 2 bases, with 10 bases separating them. The CDR3 loop spans 14 amino acids. For the CDR3, the DNA is TGTGCCAGTAGTACGACAGCATTCACAGATACGCAGTATTTT. It specifies CASSTTAFTDTQYF.

This chain joins TRBV10-3 and TRBJ1-6, with TRBD1 as a possible D gene (5 bases). There are 11 residues in the CDR3. From germline, CDR1 is ENHRY and CDR2 SYGVKD. V gave up 10 bases and J gave up 14 bases, with 15 bases separating them. CDR3 in amino acids: CATLSRGALHF. The CDR3 region has the DNA TGTGCCACCCTCTCCCGGGGGGCCCTCCACTTT.